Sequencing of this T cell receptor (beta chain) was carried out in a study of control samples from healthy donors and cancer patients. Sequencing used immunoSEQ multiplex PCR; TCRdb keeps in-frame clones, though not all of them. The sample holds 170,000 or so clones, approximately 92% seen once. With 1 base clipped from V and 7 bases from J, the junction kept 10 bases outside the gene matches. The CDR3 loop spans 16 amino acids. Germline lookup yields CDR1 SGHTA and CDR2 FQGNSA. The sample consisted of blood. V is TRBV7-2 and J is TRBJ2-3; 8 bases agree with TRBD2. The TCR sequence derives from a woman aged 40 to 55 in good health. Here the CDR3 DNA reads TGTGCCAGCAGCTTAGTGGCTAGCGGGTGGGTGAATACGCAGTATTTT. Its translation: CASSLVASGWVNTQYF.